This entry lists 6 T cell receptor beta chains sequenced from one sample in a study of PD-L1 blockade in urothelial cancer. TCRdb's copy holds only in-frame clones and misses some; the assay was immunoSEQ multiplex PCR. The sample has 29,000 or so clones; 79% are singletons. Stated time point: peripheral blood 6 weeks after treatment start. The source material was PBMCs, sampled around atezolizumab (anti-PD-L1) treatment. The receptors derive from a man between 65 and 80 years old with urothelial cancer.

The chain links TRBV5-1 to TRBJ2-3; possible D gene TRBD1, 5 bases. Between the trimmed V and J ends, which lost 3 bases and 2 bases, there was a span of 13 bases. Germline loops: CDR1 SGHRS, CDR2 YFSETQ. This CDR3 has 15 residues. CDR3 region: CASSSAGNPTDTQYF. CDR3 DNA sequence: TGCGCCAGCAGCTCCGCAGGGAACCCCACAGATACGCAGTATTTT.

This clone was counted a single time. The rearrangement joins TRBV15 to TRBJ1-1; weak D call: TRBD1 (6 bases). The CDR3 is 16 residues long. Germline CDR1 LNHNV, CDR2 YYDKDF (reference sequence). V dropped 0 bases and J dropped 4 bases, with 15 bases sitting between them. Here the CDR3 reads CATSRELLQGFTEAFF. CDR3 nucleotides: TGTGCCACCAGCAGAGAACTACTCCAGGGGTTCACTGAAGCTTTCTTT.

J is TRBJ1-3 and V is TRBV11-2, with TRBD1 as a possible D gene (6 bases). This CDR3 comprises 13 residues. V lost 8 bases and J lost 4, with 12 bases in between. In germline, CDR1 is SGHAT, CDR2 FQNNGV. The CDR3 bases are TGTGCCAGCGCAGACAGGAGAGGAAACACCATATATTTT. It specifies CASADRRGNTIYF. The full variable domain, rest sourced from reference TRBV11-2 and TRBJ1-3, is EAGVAQSPRYKIIEKRQSVAFWCNPISGHATLYWYQQILGQGPKLLIQFQNNGVVDDSQLPKDRFSAERLKGVDSTLKIQPAKLEDSAVYLCASADRRGNTIYFGEGSWLTVV.

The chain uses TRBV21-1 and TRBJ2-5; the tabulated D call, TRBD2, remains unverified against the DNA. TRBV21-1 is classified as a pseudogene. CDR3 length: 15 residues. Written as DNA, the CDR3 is TGTGCCAGCAGCGTCGCGGGGCCTTACAAAGAGACCCAGTACTTC. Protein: CASSVAGPYKETQYF.

The CDR3 here is CASSQDSNTEAFF. CDR3 DNA: TGTGCCAGCAGCCAAGACAGTAACACTGAAGCTTTCTTT. The chain has TRBV6-6 and TRBJ1-1, with TRBD1 as a possible D gene (5 bases). CDR3 length: 13 amino acids. Germline CDR1 MNHNY, CDR2 SVGAGI (reference sequence). Trimming left V 6 bases short and J 2 bases short, with 10 bases between.

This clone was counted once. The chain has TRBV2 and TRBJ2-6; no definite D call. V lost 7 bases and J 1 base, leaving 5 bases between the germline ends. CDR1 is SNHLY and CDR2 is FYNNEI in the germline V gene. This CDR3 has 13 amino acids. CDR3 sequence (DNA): TGTGCCAGCATGAGGTCTGGGGCCAACGTCCTGACTTTC. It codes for CASMRSGANVLTF.